The 4 T cell receptor beta chains below were found in one sample sequenced in a study of CD4 T cell repertoires in COVID-19. Sequenced by immunoSEQ multiplex PCR; TCRdb stores in-frame clones only, minus some. This sample yields 65,000 to 95,000 clones, of which about 83% are seen a single time; 0.45% to 0.6% belongs to the top ten. The source material was CD4+ T cells from peripheral blood, sampled after recovery from COVID-19. The receptor set was obtained from a human donor who had COVID-19.

The CDR3, as DNA: TGTGCCAGTAGTATAGATCTAGGCAGGCGCGGCTACACCTTC. As protein: CASSIDLGRRGYTF. The chain couples TRBV19 to TRBJ1-2; D call uncertain. The CDR3 extends over 14 amino acids. CDR1 is LNHDA, CDR2 SQIVND, per germline (reference sequence). Trimming cost V 0 bases and J 8 bases, with 13 bases left between them.

V and J are TRBV15 and TRBJ2-7; D possibly matches TRBD1 or TRBD2 (5 bases each). V was pared by 0 bases and J by 6 bases, with 15 bases between. The CDR3 spans 15 residues. Germline-derived CDR1 and CDR2 are LNHNV and YYDKDF (reference sequence). This CDR3 is CATSRDLGVWAEQYF. CDR3 nucleotides: TGTGCCACCAGCAGAGATCTGGGGGTTTGGGCCGAGCAGTACTTC.

V gene TRBV15 combines with J gene TRBJ1-2; no clear D. V dropped 0 bases and J dropped 0 bases, with 8 bases sitting between them. Per the germline V gene, CDR1 is LNHNV and CDR2 is YYDKDF (reference sequence). The CDR3 totals 15 residues. CDR3 bases: TGTGCCACCAGCAGAGATGGCGACCCTAACTATGGCTACACCTTC. Protein product: CATSRDGDPNYGYTF.

The CDR3 DNA sequence: TGCGCCAGCAGCCAGGGCTTGCGGAACAATGAGCAGTTCTTC. Its translation is CASSQGLRNNEQFF. The chain joins TRBV4-1 to TRBJ2-1; the D is unclear. Germline V gene sequence: CDR1 MGHRA, CDR2 YSYEKL. The CDR3 is 14 amino acids. With 3 bases removed from V and 5 bases from J, the gap between germline ends came to 11 bases.